A selection of T cell receptor beta chains follows, all from one sample in a study of regulatory T cells in long-lasting Graves disease. MiXCR was run by TCRdb on the multiplex PCR reads, yielding one entry per CDR3 protein. The table shows nearly 350,000 distinct CDR3 sequences, with 15% to 20% occurring only once. Sequencing used peripheral blood mononuclear cells (PBMCs), obtained when the disease was refractory, from a patient treated with antithyroid drugs. All receptors derive from a female donor with Graves disease. Each CDR3 is given with its conserved first and last residue.

v_gene	j_gene	CDR3aa
TRBV6-1	TRBJ1-5	CASSEYGDSTQPQHF
TRBV4-1	TRBJ1-2	CASSQIGYGYTF
TRBV12-3/TRBV12-4	TRBJ1-4	CASSLGDVLFF
TRBV5-1	TRBJ1-5	CASSLMTGDNQPQHF
TRBV10-3	TRBJ1-5	CAISEGGQPQHF
TRBV27	TRBJ1-5	CASSQNREPNQPQHF
TRBV12-3/TRBV12-4	TRBJ2-7	CASSSRDRALEQYF
TRBV3-1	TRBJ1-1	CASSPMDRGNTEAFF
TRBV5-5	TRBJ1-2	CASKRDREGYGYTF
TRBV20-1	TRBJ1-2	CSAPLGGYGYTF
TRBV18	TRBJ1-4	CASSPPTRGQSTNEKLFF
TRBV12-3/TRBV12-4	TRBJ2-2	CASSSTRELFF
TRBV11-2	TRBJ2-7	CASTGPSYEQYF
TRBV6-1	TRBJ1-1	CASNPAKNTEAFF
TRBV30	TRBJ1-5	CAWSVRGTAFGQPQHF
TRBV12-3/TRBV12-4	TRBJ2-7	CASSRTSGGPYEQYF
TRBV7-9	TRBJ1-1	CASSALTGAATEAFF
TRBV5-1	TRBJ1-1	CASSGPGNSATEAFF
TRBV18	TRBJ2-7	CASSPRGANEQYF
TRBV6-1	TRBJ2-2	CASSESGLDRGAGELFF
TRBV7-6	TRBJ1-1	CASSLLGGHTEAFF
TRBV10-3	TRBJ1-4	CAISGQTNEKLFF
TRBV7-2	TRBJ2-7	CASSLAGTGSYEQYF